Below are 10 T cell receptor beta chains sequenced from a single sample in a study of cytomegalovirus exposure and HLA in healthy donors. Vbeta (60) and Jbeta (13) primers were used in the PCR. Here immunoSEQ multiplex PCR was the method, and the copy in TCRdb shows in-frame clones only, minus some. The repertoire has 100,000 to 150,000 clones, approximately 74% of them found once; the top ten carry 6.6%. Material for sequencing was PBMCs. The source is a man aged 35-49 years in good health and CMV-seropositive.

Comment on this clone: The junction departs from germline at one end; a sequencing error may be responsible. Other DNA sequences within the sample encode an identical CDR3. This chain connects TRBV7-6 to TRBJ1-5; no clear D gene. The CDR3 runs 13 residues. Germline V lookup: CDR1 SGHVS, CDR2 FNYEAQ. In nucleotides, the CDR3 is TGTGCCAGCAGCCGTCAGGCGAATCAGCCCCAGCATTTC. This translates into CASSRQANQPQHF.

The chain uses TRBV6-6 and TRBJ1-2; 8 bases map to TRBD1. CDR3 length equals 15 residues. Per germline, CDR1 MNHNY and CDR2 SVGAGI (reference sequence). Germline trimming cut 4 bases from V and 3 bases from J; bases unmatched to any gene: 7. CDR3 amino acids: CASSSPDRAHYGYTF. The CDR3 nucleotides read TGTGCCAGCAGTTCCCCGGACAGGGCCCACTATGGCTACACCTTC.

J is TRBJ2-5 and V is TRBV5-6, with 9 bases matching TRBD2. Germline loops: CDR1 SGHDT, CDR2 YYEEEE. The CDR3 totals 19 residues. V trimming: 4 bases; J trimming: 1 base; junction bases outside the gene matches: 17. CDR3 amino acids: CASSATLGSSGEFQETQYF. The CDR3 DNA sequence: TGTGCCAGCAGCGCCACACTCGGGTCTAGCGGGGAATTCCAAGAGACCCAGTACTTC.

The V gene is TRBV15, the J gene TRBJ1-1, with D perhaps TRBD1 (6 bases). The length of the CDR3 is 19 residues. Trimming took 0 bases from V and 5 from J, leaving 25 bases between them. The germline CDR1 and CDR2 sequences are LNHNV and YYDKDF (reference sequence). The CDR3 protein is CATSRDLKMGTQGSTEAFF. The CDR3 nucleotides are TGTGCCACCAGCAGAGATCTCAAAATGGGGACACAGGGTAGTACTGAAGCTTTCTTT.

The genes are TRBV7-8 and TRBJ1-5, with 7 positions matching TRBD1. The germline gives CDR1 SGHVS, CDR2 FQNEAQ. The trim removed 2 bases at V and 3 bases at J, leaving 7 bases unmatched. This CDR3 is 16 amino acids long. In DNA, the CDR3 is TGTGCCAGCAGCTTACAGGGACAGCAGCTCAATCAGCCCCAGCATTTT. This codes for CASSLQGQQLNQPQHF.

The V gene is TRBV10-3, the J gene TRBJ1-1, with TRBD1 identical over 7 bases. The CDR3 is 13 amino acids. Germline V lookup: CDR1 ENHRY, CDR2 SYGVKD. Germline trimming cut 3 bases from V and 7 bases from J; bases unmatched to any gene: 5. This chain's CDR3 is CAISENRGGEAFF. Here the CDR3 DNA reads TGTGCCATCAGTGAAAACAGGGGCGGTGAAGCTTTCTTT.

The chain joins TRBV28 to TRBJ2-5; D perhaps matches TRBD2 (5 bases). The J call is in doubt because the DNA end fits TRBJ2-7 better. CDR1 and CDR2 (germline): MDHEN, SYDVKM. CDR3 length: 11 amino acids. The CDR3 is CASTGTYEQYF. The CDR3 bases are TGTGCCAGCACGGGAACCTACGAGCAGTACTTC.

This chain connects TRBV18 to TRBJ1-1; maybe TRBD1 (6 bases). Germline V gene lookup returns CDR1 KGHSH and CDR2 LQKENI. The CDR3 consists of 15 residues. The V and J ends lost 0 bases and 0 bases respectively, with 8 bases between them. The CDR3 DNA reads TGTGCCAGCTCACCACCGGACAGACTGAACACTGAAGCTTTCTTT. It encodes CASSPPDRLNTEAFF. Combining the CDR3 with reference TRBV18 and TRBJ1-1 gives the whole variable domain NAGVMQNPRHLVRRRGQEARLRCSPMKGHSHVYWYRQLPEEGLKFMVYLQKENIIDESGMPKERFSAEFPKEGPSILRIQQVVRGDSAAYFCASSPPDRLNTEAFFGQGTRLTVV.

The chain combines TRBV19 with TRBJ2-1; 14 nucleotides agree with TRBD2. Germline V gives CDR1 LNHDA, CDR2 SQIVND (reference sequence). V shed 7 bases and J 7 bases; nucleotides not matched to a gene: 6. This CDR3 comprises 15 residues. The CDR3 DNA follows: TGTGCCAGTACCCAGGGACTAGCGGGAGTTAATGAGCAGTTCTTC. It is translated as CASTQGLAGVNEQFF.

Written as DNA, the CDR3 is TGCGCCAGCAGCTTCATCGGGGGGCGAGGGCCCCAGCATTTT. Translating gives CASSFIGGRGPQHF. This chain uses TRBV5-1 with TRBJ1-5; the D gene is possibly TRBD1 (6 bases). The CDR3 runs 14 residues. Between the trimmed V and J ends, which lost 2 bases and 9 bases, there was a span of 15 bases. Germline lookup yields CDR1 SGHRS and CDR2 YFSETQ.